This TCR beta chain was captured in a study of T cells in Graves' hyperthyroidism and ophthalmopathy. Study findings and constraints: Most thyroid clonotypes with frequency above 0.001 were detected in blood.

Each ophthalmopathy patient scored at least 3 on the Clinical Activity Score and at least 4 on NOSPECS grade, with duration under 3 months. This sample holds PBMCs from under 11 ml fresh peripheral blood. For this clonotype: The antigen is unknown.

Researchers took RNA transcripts and amplified the TCR beta CDR3 regions from them. During a first-round RT-PCR of the TCR CDR3, the HTBI primer set was used. TCRdb re-called the multiplex PCR reads with MiXCR, one entry per CDR3 protein. The sample shows some 500,000 distinct CDR3 sequences, about 16% of them seen only once. The sequence was obtained from a woman aged 25 to 45 with Graves' ophthalmopathy. Sequencing used blood.

CDR3 region: CASSLGGAGAQSYEQYF. The CDR3 region has the DNA TGTGCCAGCAGCTTAGGGGGAGCGGGAGCTCAAAGCTACGAGCAGTACTTC. The chain couples TRBV7-2 to TRBJ2-7, with 8 bases fitting TRBD2. The germline V gene has CDR1 SGHTA and CDR2 FQGNSA. The CDR3 extends over 17 amino acids. The V and J ends lost 1 base and 3 bases, in that order; junction bases with no gene match: 11. Variable domain in full (rest from reference TRBV7-2 and TRBJ2-7): GAGVSQSPSNKVTEKGKDVELRCDPISGHTALYWYRQSLGQGLEFLIYFQGNSAPDKSGLPSDRFSAERTGGSVSTLTIQRTQQEDSAVYLCASSLGGAGAQSYEQYFGPGTRLTVT.